Listed here is a single T cell receptor beta chain. Its antigen is still unknown. It was 5'RACE with constant-segment primers that produced the TCR alpha and TCR beta cDNA libraries, which carried sample barcodes and UMIs. MiXCR, applied by TCRdb to the 5' RACE reads, yields one record per CDR3 protein. The sample has 300,000 to 400,000 distinct CDR3 sequences, approximately 14% seen once. The CDR3 is 11 amino acids. The V gene lost 10 bases and the J gene lost 7 bases, with 13 bases spanning the gap. Looked up from germline, CDR1 is MNHEY and CDR2 is SVGAGI. This sample stems from a study of T-cell memory formation after mild COVID-19. Across the study: There were largely donor-specific TCR clusters.

Findings and limits, study-wide: Shrinking CD4+ clones were chiefly CM and EM; CD8+ ones were chiefly EMRA.

The sample was PBMCs or a T cell subset sorted from them (not recorded which). The source is a man younger than 35 who had mild COVID-19 (a few samples of this study predate the infection). Cell type and time point are not known. V usage is TRBV6-5 and J usage is TRBJ1-2; TRBD1 might be the D (6 bases). The CDR3 reads CATQGLAGYTF. CDR3 sequence (DNA): TGTGCCACTCAGGGGCTTGCTGGCTACACCTTC.